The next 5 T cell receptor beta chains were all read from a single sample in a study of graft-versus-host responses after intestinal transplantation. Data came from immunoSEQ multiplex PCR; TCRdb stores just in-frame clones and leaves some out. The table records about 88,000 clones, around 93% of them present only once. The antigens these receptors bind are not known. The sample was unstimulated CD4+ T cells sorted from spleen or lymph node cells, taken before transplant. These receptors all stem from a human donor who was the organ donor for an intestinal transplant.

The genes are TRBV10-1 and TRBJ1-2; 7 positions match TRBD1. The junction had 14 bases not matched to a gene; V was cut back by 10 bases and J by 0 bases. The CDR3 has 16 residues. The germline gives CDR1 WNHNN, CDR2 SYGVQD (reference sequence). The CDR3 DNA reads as TGCGCCACCCGAACGGGACAGAACCCACCTAACTATGGCTACACCTTC. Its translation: CATRTGQNPPNYGYTF.

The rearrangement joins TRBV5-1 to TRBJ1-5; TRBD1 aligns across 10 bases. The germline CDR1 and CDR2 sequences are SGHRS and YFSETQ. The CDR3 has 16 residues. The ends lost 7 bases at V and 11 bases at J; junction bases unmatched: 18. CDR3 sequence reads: CASARRQGAHLYAQHF. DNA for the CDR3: TGCGCCAGCGCGAGACGACAGGGGGCCCACCTATACGCCCAGCATTTT. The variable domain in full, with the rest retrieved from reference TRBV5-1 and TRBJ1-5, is KAGVTQTPRYLIKTRGQQVTLSCSPISGHRSVSWYQQTPGQGLQFLFEYFSETQRNKGNFPGRFSGRQFSNSRSEMNVSTLELGDSALYLCASARRQGAHLYAQHFGDGTRLSIL.

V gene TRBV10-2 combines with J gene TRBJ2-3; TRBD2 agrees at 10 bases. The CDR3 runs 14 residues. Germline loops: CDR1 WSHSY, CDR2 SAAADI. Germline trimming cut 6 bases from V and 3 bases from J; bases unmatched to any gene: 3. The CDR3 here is CASSSSGRTDTQYF. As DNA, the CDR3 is TGCGCCAGCAGCTCTAGCGGGAGAACAGATACGCAGTATTTT.

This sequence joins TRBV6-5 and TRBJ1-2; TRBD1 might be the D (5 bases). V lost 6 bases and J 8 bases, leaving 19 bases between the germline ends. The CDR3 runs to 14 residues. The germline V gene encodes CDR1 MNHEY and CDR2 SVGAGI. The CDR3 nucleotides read TGTGCCAGCAGATTACAGGCGCAGATCGGCGGCTACACCTTC. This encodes CASRLQAQIGGYTF.

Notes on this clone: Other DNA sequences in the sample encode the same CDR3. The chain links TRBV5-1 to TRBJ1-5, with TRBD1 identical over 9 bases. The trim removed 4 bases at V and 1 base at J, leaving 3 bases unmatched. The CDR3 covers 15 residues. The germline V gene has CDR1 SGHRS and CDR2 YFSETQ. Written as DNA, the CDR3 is TGCGCCAGCAGCCTGGGGACAGGGAGCAATCAGCCCCAGCATTTT. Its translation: CASSLGTGSNQPQHF.